This TCR beta chain was profiled in a study of technical replicates of blood from a few donors. The method was immunoSEQ multiplex PCR; TCRdb's version includes in-frame clones alone and lacks a portion of them. Of more than 75,000 clones detected, around 92% appear once; the ten largest clones hold roughly 0.26%. This CDR3 is built from 11 residues. CDR1 is GTSNPN, CDR2 SVGIG, per germline (reference sequence). Between the trimmed V and J ends, which lost 2 bases and 5 bases, there was a span of 6 bases. This clone was seen a few times. The specimen was T cells isolated from PBMCs. This sequence joins TRBV30 and TRBJ1-1; D is unresolved. This receptor was taken from a human donor in good health. The CDR3 sequence is CAWSIRTEAFF. CDR3 bases: TGTGCCTGGAGTATCAGGACTGAAGCTTTCTTT.